The present T cell receptor (beta chain) was sequenced within a study of blood T cell repertoires in COVID-19 (dated by TCRdb to about 2020). Background for the entire study: The collaborator samples originated in the United States, Italy and Spain and spanned the acute and convalescent phases of COVID-19. The prospective study material was composed of cDNA or gDNA derived from T cells, B-cell-depleted T cells, or PBMCs. Subjects who had been exposed to COVID-19, were actively infected with it, or had recovered from it provided the deeply sampled blood TCRbeta repertoires that made up the dataset. The repertoires were released in a freely available public database intended as a resource for research on the immune response to SARS-CoV-2. Samples were obtained from the ongoing ImmuneRACE study (first 160 participants) and from over 1,000 subjects provided by 6 global collaborators. Nearly every sample came with metadata listing a de-identified subject ID, COVID-19 status, age in years and sex. Where available, HLA class I and class II types were obtained from metadata supplied by the sample provider rather than from assay-based typing. The investigation overall reported the following: The quantity of clinical and demographic metadata differed by source and by participant and was supplied without curation.

TCRbeta CDR3 regions were amplified from genomic DNA by means of the immunoSEQ Assay, a bias-controlled multiplex PCR. Per the source publication's procedure: Nucleated cell counts per sample were estimated from amplification of reference gene primers within the assay. To quantify the absolute abundance of each unique TCRbeta CDR3 rearrangement, sequence reads were collapsed and filtered. For each sample, productive Simpson clonality was calculated by taking the square root of Simpson's diversity index across productive rearrangements. The clones in this table, taken by TCRdb from immuneACCESS, are in-frame only. Not every clone is retained; where verified, under half of the shortfall comes from an unresolved V gene, and the cause of the rest is unknown. V, J and clone size were drawn from that table, and D and trimming were deduced from the DNA. The sample table records around 190,000 clones; approximately 82% of these occur just once. The ten largest make up about 13% of the sample.

This clone was seen more than once but under ten times. What antigen it recognizes has not been identified. Base qualities are missing; no much larger clone stands one base away. Trimming removed 0 bases from V and 5 bases from J; the gene matches leave 10 bases unexplained. The CDR3 holds 16 amino acids from the cysteine to the phenylalanine. Solely the CDR3 DNA is kept, with 48 bases framed from the first base. For CDR1 and CDR2, the germline V gene lists KGHSH and LQKENI. Whole blood was collected in K2EDTA tubes by collaborating institutions according to the institutions' own protocols. For TCRbeta analysis, collaborator samples were shipped as frozen whole blood, as isolated PBMCs, or as DNA extracted from either sample type.

This sequence uses TRBV18 and TRBJ2-7; the junction holds 7 bases that match TRBD2. The TCR sequence derives from a human donor in a cohort sampled during active COVID-19. The specimen sequenced was peripheral blood. The encoded CDR3 is CASSPPSLRETDEQYF. The bases are TGTGCCAGCTCACCACCGTCCCTGCGGGAGACTGACGAGCAGTACTTC.